This T cell receptor beta chain emerged from a study of blood T cell repertoires in COVID-19. As for the study in general: The samples span acute and convalescent COVID-19 from the United States, Italy and Spain. Nucleic acid was either cDNA or gDNA, and it came from T cells, B-cell-depleted T cells, or PBMCs.

Per the original methods: Amplification of reference gene primers was used by the study to estimate nucleated cell counts. The method was immunoSEQ multiplex PCR; TCRdb's version includes in-frame clones alone and lacks a portion of them. V and J calls and clone size come straight from that table; D and trimming were deduced from the DNA. Among 150,000 to 200,000 clones listed, around 74% were seen once. This clone occurred many times. In the same sample, other DNA sequences code for this CDR3. The CDR3 runs 16 residues. The germline CDR1 and CDR2 sequences are DFQATT and SNEGSKA (reference sequence). The ends were cut back, 3 bases at V and 0 bases at J, with 15 bases in the middle.

This receptor was taken from a woman aged 80 or older with acute or convalescent COVID-19. Sequencing was done on a sample of peripheral blood. V usage is TRBV20-1 and J usage is TRBJ2-1, with D maybe TRBD2 (5 bases). CDR3 amino acids: CSASKTSGSSYNEQFF. The CDR3 nucleotides are TGCAGTGCTAGTAAAACCAGCGGTAGCTCCTACAATGAGCAGTTCTTC.